These 29 T cell receptor beta chains came from one sample sequenced in a study of cytomegalovirus exposure and HLA in healthy donors. Measured with immunoSEQ multiplex PCR; TCRdb has only the in-frame clones, and not every one. The sample holds tens of thousands of clones; roughly 89% are singletons and the top ten take roughly 3.8%. The specimen was PBMCs. The receptors stem from a woman aged 18-29 years in good health and CMV-seropositive.

This clone was picked up one time. V is TRBV6-1 and J is TRBJ2-7, with D unclear. CDR1 is MNHNS, CDR2 SASEGT, per germline. The length of the CDR3 is 15 residues. Trimming stripped 0 bases from V and 5 bases from J, with 14 bases between. The CDR3 DNA follows: TGTGCCAGCAGTGAAGCGTCAGGATCTAATCACGAGCAGTACTTC. It is translated as CASSEASGSNHEQYF.

The CDR3 nucleotides are TGCAGCGTTGAAGTACTACAGGGAGCCAAAAACATTCAGTACTTC. This codes for CSVEVLQGAKNIQYF. This chain connects TRBV29-1 to TRBJ2-4; D perhaps matches TRBD1 (6 bases). The V end was cut by 1 base, the J end by 0 bases, with 10 bases between. There are 15 residues in the CDR3. Per germline, CDR1 SQVTM and CDR2 ANQGSEA.

The chain combines TRBV28 with TRBJ2-7; tentatively, D is TRBD2 (6 bases). This CDR3 is built from 13 residues. Germline-derived CDR1 and CDR2 are MDHEN and SYDVKM. V was shortened by 6 bases and J by 4 bases, with 13 bases between the two germline ends. The CDR3 nucleotides read TGTGCCAGCAGGGTCGGGAGTCAGTACGAGCAGTACTTC. It encodes CASRVGSQYEQYF.

The J gene is TRBJ2-1, the V gene TRBV4-2, with 7 positions matching TRBD2. Germline CDR1 LGHNA, CDR2 YNFKEQ. J lost 12 bases, V lost 1 base, and 0 bases had no gene match. The CDR3 runs to 11 residues. The chain's CDR3 is CASSQGGGQFF. DNA for the CDR3: TGTGCCAGCAGCCAAGGCGGGGGGCAGTTCTTC.

This chain connects TRBV5-4 to TRBJ1-2; 11 bases agree with TRBD1. Germline trimming cut 3 bases from V and 3 bases from J; bases unmatched to any gene: 4. CDR1 is SGHNT and CDR2 is YYREEE in the germline V gene (reference sequence). CDR3 length equals 15 residues. This chain's CDR3 is CASSSPGQGDYGYTF. CDR3 sequence (DNA): TGTGCCAGCAGCTCGCCGGGACAGGGGGACTATGGCTACACCTTC.

V is TRBV6-1 and J is TRBJ1-1; no clear D gene. The germline V gene has CDR1 MNHNS and CDR2 SASEGT. The CDR3 consists of 11 residues. Deletions cut 5 bases from V and 8 bases from J, with 9 bases between. The CDR3 DNA reads as TGTGCCAGCAGTTACGGGGTCGAAGCTTTCTTT. It specifies CASSYGVEAFF.

The rearrangement joins TRBV2 to TRBJ1-6; TRBD1 is a possible D gene (6 bases). The CDR3 totals 12 residues. V lost 4 bases and J 9 bases, leaving 7 bases between the germline ends. CDR1 is SNHLY and CDR2 is FYNNEI in the germline V gene. CDR3 bases: TGTGCCAGCAGTGCGACAGGTTCACCCCTCCACTTT. It encodes CASSATGSPLHF.

This clone was seen once. The chain employs TRBV11-2 and TRBJ1-4, with D maybe TRBD1 (6 bases). The ends were cut back, 4 bases at V and 4 bases at J, with 7 bases in the middle. CDR3 length: 13 amino acids. CDR1 is SGHAT, CDR2 FQNNGV, per germline. In DNA, the CDR3 is TGTGCCAGCAGCTGGACAGTTAATGAAAAACTGTTTTTT. It encodes CASSWTVNEKLFF.

The J gene is TRBJ1-2, the V gene TRBV7-9; D perhaps matches TRBD1 (5 bases). In germline, CDR1 is SEHNR, CDR2 FQNEAQ (reference sequence). This CDR3 contains 14 residues. V was pared by 0 bases and J by 6 bases, with 11 bases between. The CDR3 bases are TGTGCCAGCAGCTTAGCAACAGGAAGCGATGGCTACACCTTC. Its protein product is CASSLATGSDGYTF.

The rearrangement links TRBV2 to TRBJ1-2; 8 nucleotides line up with TRBD1. The CDR3 consists of 12 residues. V shed 8 bases and J 6 bases; nucleotides not matched to a gene: 5. Germline lookup yields CDR1 SNHLY and CDR2 FYNNEI. CDR3 in amino acids: CASGRTGNGYTF. For the CDR3, the DNA is TGTGCCAGCGGCCGGACAGGGAATGGCTACACCTTC. Looking up the rest from reference TRBV2 and TRBJ1-2 gives the full variable domain: EPEVTQTPSHQVTQMGQEVILRCVPISNHLYFYWYRQILGQKVEFLVSFYNNEISEKSEIFDDQFSVERPDGSNFTLKIRSTKLEDSAMYFCASGRTGNGYTFGSGTRLTVV.

The CDR3 sequence: CASSNRRNYGNTIYF. The CDR3 DNA is TGTGCCAGCAGTAACAGGCGGAATTACGGAAACACCATATATTTT. The rearrangement joins TRBV2 to TRBJ1-3; TRBD1 might be the D (5 bases). The CDR3 consists of 15 residues. The germline CDR1 and CDR2 sequences are SNHLY and FYNNEI. V was pared by 5 bases and J by 4 bases, with 15 bases between.

The chain couples TRBV6-5 to TRBJ2-2; D gene ambiguous. Germline V lookup: CDR1 MNHEY, CDR2 SVGAGI. Trimming removed 0 bases at V and 7 bases at J, with 9 bases between. The CDR3 covers 14 residues. CDR3 in amino acids: CASSYSIAIGELFF. The CDR3 region has the DNA TGTGCCAGCAGTTACTCGATAGCTATCGGGGAGCTGTTTTTT.

The J gene is TRBJ2-7, the V gene TRBV9, with 8 bases identical to TRBD1. J lost 6 bases, V lost 0 bases, and 14 bases had no gene match. The CDR3 runs 17 residues. The germline V gene has CDR1 SGDLS and CDR2 YYNGEE. CDR3 sequence reads: CASSVAALGQAKSEQYF. The CDR3 nucleotides are TGTGCCAGCAGCGTAGCCGCGCTGGGACAGGCGAAGAGCGAGCAGTACTTC.

This chain joins TRBV19 and TRBJ2-7; D is perhaps TRBD2 (5 bases). With 4 bases removed from V and 2 bases from J, the gap between germline ends came to 18 bases. The CDR3 loop spans 16 amino acids. The germline gives CDR1 LNHDA, CDR2 SQIVND (reference sequence). CDR3 sequence reads: CASSKPNIERAYEQYF. The DNA for the CDR3 is TGTGCCAGTAGTAAACCCAATATAGAGAGGGCCTACGAGCAGTACTTC. The variable domain in full, completed from reference TRBV19 and TRBJ2-7, reads DGGITQSPKYLFRKEGQNVTLSCEQNLNHDAMYWYRQDPGQGLRLIYYSQIVNDFQKGDIAEGYSVSREKKESFPLTVTSAQKNPTAFYLCASSKPNIERAYEQYFGPGTRLTVT.

V usage is TRBV19 and J usage is TRBJ2-5, with 10 nucleotides matching TRBD2. The ends lost 3 bases at V and 5 bases at J; junction bases unmatched: 9. Germline CDR1 and CDR2: LNHDA and SQIVND (reference sequence). The CDR3 totals 16 residues. DNA of the CDR3: TGTGCCAGTAGTATCACACAGCGGGGGGGCCTGGAGACCCAGTACTTC. This codes for CASSITQRGGLETQYF. Filled out from reference TRBV19 and TRBJ2-5, the complete variable domain reads DGGITQSPKYLFRKEGQNVTLSCEQNLNHDAMYWYRQDPGQGLRLIYYSQIVNDFQKGDIAEGYSVSREKKESFPLTVTSAQKNPTAFYLCASSITQRGGLETQYFGPGTRLLVL.

The gene calls are TRBV2 and TRBJ1-1, with D maybe TRBD1 (6 bases). Germline CDR1 SNHLY, CDR2 FYNNEI. The CDR3 has 14 residues. Trimming shortened V by 3 bases and J by 5 bases, and 13 bases separated the two germline ends. CDR3 sequence: CASSDRDMGTEAFF. The CDR3 nucleotides are TGTGCCAGCAGTGACAGGGACATGGGAACTGAAGCTTTCTTT.

The chain employs TRBV10-3 and TRBJ2-3, with TRBD2 identical over 10 bases. CDR3 length equals 17 residues. Looked up from germline, CDR1 is ENHRY and CDR2 is SYGVKD. Trimming at V came to 2 bases and at J to 0 bases, leaving 5 bases not matched to a gene. The CDR3 sequence is CAISERPAGGSTDTQYF. Here the CDR3 DNA reads TGTGCCATCAGTGAGAGGCCAGCGGGGGGGAGCACAGATACGCAGTATTTT.

This chain uses TRBV7-9 with TRBJ1-1, with 8 bases that match TRBD1. V lost 5 bases to trimming and J lost 0 bases; unmatched junction nucleotides: 2. Germline assignment: CDR1 SEHNR and CDR2 FQNEAQ (reference sequence). CDR3 length: 14 residues. The CDR3 region has the DNA TGTGCCAGCAGCACAGGGGGGTTGAACACTGAAGCTTTCTTT. Amino acids: CASSTGGLNTEAFF.

This chain uses TRBV4-1 with TRBJ2-5, with TRBD2 matching over 10 bases. This CDR3 is 19 amino acids long. The germline V gene has CDR1 MGHRA and CDR2 YSYEKL. With 3 bases clipped from V and 2 bases from J, the junction kept 15 bases outside the gene matches. In nucleotides, the CDR3 is TGCGCCAGCAGCCAGGATCCCTTTAGAGCGGGAGGGATACAAGAGACCCAGTACTTC. Protein product: CASSQDPFRAGGIQETQYF.

V is TRBV30 and J is TRBJ2-4; possibly TRBD2 for D (6 bases). In germline, CDR1 is GTSNPN, CDR2 SVGIG (reference sequence). CDR3 length: 15 residues. V was cut by 4 bases and J by 2 bases, with 15 bases left in between. The CDR3 sequence is CAWKILAGSKNIQYF. Written as DNA, the CDR3 is TGTGCCTGGAAAATTCTGGCGGGGTCCAAAAACATTCAGTACTTC.

The chain uses TRBV4-3 and TRBJ2-3; the D gene is possibly TRBD1 (5 bases). Looked up from germline, CDR1 is LGHNA and CDR2 is YSLEER. CDR3 size: 18 residues. Deletions cut 6 bases from V and 0 bases from J, with 22 bases between. CDR3 in DNA: TGCGCCAGCAGTCACACATACGGGTTGAAGGGGAGCACAGATACGCAGTATTTT. This gives the protein CASSHTYGLKGSTDTQYF.

CDR3 sequence (DNA): TGTGCCAGTAGTATTCGCAGGGCCGCCGACTATGGCTACACCTTC. Its protein product is CASSIRRAADYGYTF. The V call is TRBV19, the J call TRBJ1-2, with a tentative D call TRBD1 (5 bases). V was cut by 3 bases and J by 3 bases, with 14 bases left in between. This CDR3 region has 15 residues. Germline V gene data show CDR1 as LNHDA and CDR2 as SQIVND (reference sequence).

This clone was found a few times. J is TRBJ2-7 and V is TRBV6-1; a possible D gene is TRBD2 (7 bases). The CDR3 runs to 12 residues. V lost 8 bases, J lost 6 bases, and 14 bases lay in between. The germline V gene encodes CDR1 MNHNS and CDR2 SASEGT. DNA of the CDR3: TGTGCCAGCCGTCAGAGGGGGGGCGAGCAGTACTTC. Protein product: CASRQRGGEQYF.

The chain is built from TRBV15 and TRBJ2-5; 9 bases agree with TRBD2. This CDR3 has 13 residues. Germline trimming cut 6 bases from V and 5 bases from J; bases unmatched to any gene: 4. Germline assignment: CDR1 LNHNV and CDR2 YYDKDF (reference sequence). The CDR3 DNA sequence: TGTGCCACCAGTGGCGGGGGGGCTGAGACCCAGTACTTC. Translation gives CATSGGGAETQYF.

The chain couples TRBV4-3 to TRBJ1-6; TRBD1 is a possible D gene (6 bases). V shed 0 bases and J shed 10 bases, with 13 bases lying between them. CDR3 length equals 15 residues. CDR1 and CDR2 from the germline V gene are LGHNA and YSLEER. The CDR3 bases are TGCGCCAGCAGCCAAGATGGGGGGGCGAGATCACCCCTCCACTTT. As protein: CASSQDGGARSPLHF.

The V call is TRBV7-6, the J call TRBJ2-2; 11 bases fit TRBD2. The germline CDR1 and CDR2 sequences are SGHVS and FNYEAQ. The V gene end was trimmed by 4 bases and the J gene end by 0 bases; junction bases not matched to a gene: 4. The CDR3 length is 17 residues. CDR3 in amino acids: CASSWIAGGTNTGELFF. CDR3 bases: TGTGCCAGCAGCTGGATAGCGGGAGGGACGAACACCGGGGAGCTGTTTTTT.

Concerning this clone: At one end, the junction sequence differs from germline, possibly due to a read error. The gene calls are TRBV6-6 and TRBJ2-5; no definite D call. There are 12 residues in the CDR3. Germline lookup yields CDR1 MNHNY and CDR2 SVGAGI (reference sequence). Here the CDR3 DNA reads TGTGCCAGCAGTTACACAAGAGAGGCCCAGTACTTC. Translation gives CASSYTREAQYF.

This chain joins TRBV28 and TRBJ2-2, with D tentatively TRBD1 (6 bases). The germline V gene has CDR1 MDHEN and CDR2 SYDVKM. The CDR3 contains 16 residues. The V gene lost 6 bases and the J gene lost 2 bases, with 16 bases spanning the gap. The CDR3 is CASSRRWGLNTGELFF. Written as DNA, the CDR3 is TGTGCCAGCAGCCGGCGGTGGGGGCTCAACACCGGGGAGCTGTTTTTT.

This sequence joins TRBV5-1 and TRBJ2-2; D unclear. The CDR3 runs to 14 residues. CDR1 is SGHRS, CDR2 YFSETQ, per germline. The germline V and J ends were trimmed by 3 bases and 4 bases, with 10 bases remaining between them. CDR3 loop: CASSSGPGTGELFF. For the CDR3, the DNA is TGCGCCAGCAGCTCCGGTCCTGGCACCGGGGAGCTGTTTTTT.